Presented here are 30 T cell receptor beta chains from one specimen sequenced in a study of cytotoxic CD8 clonotypes in ibrutinib-treated CLL. Profiling relied on immunoSEQ multiplex PCR, and the TCRdb table lists in-frame clones only, not all of them. The sample carries around 330,000 clones, 67% recorded once. Sequenced here: PBMCs, sampled after 36 months of ibrutinib treatment. The receptors stem from a human donor with chronic lymphocytic leukemia.

This rearrangement joins TRBV29-1 to TRBJ2-7, with a weak D call TRBD1 (6 bases). The CDR3 runs 13 residues. Trimming removed 4 bases at V and 0 bases at J, with 10 bases between. Germline CDR1 and CDR2: SQVTM and ANQGSEA. The CDR3 loop reads CSVGQASSYEQYF. CDR3 DNA sequence: TGCAGCGTTGGACAGGCAAGCTCCTACGAGCAGTACTTC.

In this sample, this clone turned up a few times. The J gene is TRBJ1-4, the V gene TRBV18, with 7 bases identical to TRBD1. The CDR3 has 14 amino acids. The trim removed 3 bases at V and 3 bases at J, leaving 1 base unmatched. The V gene's germline CDR1 is KGHSH and CDR2 LQKENI. CDR3 DNA sequence: TGTGCCAGCTCACCGGGACAGCCTAATGAAAAACTGTTTTTT. Its translation is CASSPGQPNEKLFF.

This chain links TRBV20-1 with TRBJ1-1; a possible D gene is TRBD1 (5 bases). The germline V gene has CDR1 DFQATT and CDR2 SNEGSKA (reference sequence). Trimming left V 5 bases short and J 5 bases short, with 9 bases between. The CDR3 sequence is 11 residues long. This CDR3 reads CSASGGTEAFF. For the CDR3, the DNA is TGCAGTGCTTCTGGGGGAACTGAAGCTTTCTTT.

This rearrangement joins TRBV18 to TRBJ2-1; 7 bases line up with TRBD2. Per germline, CDR1 KGHSH and CDR2 LQKENI. CDR3 length: 16 amino acids. Trimming took 6 bases from V and 2 from J; bases not matched to a gene: 10. As DNA, the CDR3 is TGTGCCAGCTCTCTTTCCGCGGGAGTACCCTACAATGAGCAGTTCTTC. Protein product: CASSLSAGVPYNEQFF.

This clone was seen a handful of times. The CDR3 bases are TGTGCCAGCAGGCTAAGCACAGATACGCAGTATTTT. It translates to CASRLSTDTQYF. The chain recombines TRBV28 with TRBJ2-3; no reliable D call. CDR1 MDHEN and CDR2 SYDVKM come from the germline V gene. The CDR3 spans 12 residues. V dropped 6 bases and J dropped 0 bases, with 4 bases sitting between them.

This clone has a handful of counts. V gene TRBV7-6 combines with J gene TRBJ2-2, with a possible D match to TRBD2 (5 bases). Germline assignment: CDR1 SGHVS and CDR2 FNYEAQ. V lost 0 bases, J lost 7 bases, and 12 bases lay in between. The CDR3 covers 15 residues. Written as DNA, the CDR3 is TGTGCCAGCAGCTTAGCTGCCCTAGCCGGCGGGGAGCTGTTTTTT. Translated, it gives CASSLAALAGGELFF.

The chain joins TRBV7-9 to TRBJ1-3; D possibly corresponds to TRBD1 (6 bases). CDR1 SEHNR and CDR2 FQNEAQ come from the germline V gene (reference sequence). The CDR3 runs 17 residues. V shed 3 bases and J shed 0 bases, with 15 bases lying between them. The CDR3 DNA sequence: TGTGCCAGCAGCTTCCCGACAGGCTCGAGCTCTGGAAACACCATATATTTT. The encoded protein is CASSFPTGSSSGNTIYF.

V and J are TRBV7-3 and TRBJ2-2; weak D call: TRBD1 (6 bases). Germline V lookup: CDR1 SGHTA, CDR2 FQGTGA. Trimming took off 4 bases at V and 9 bases at J, with 9 bases between the two ends. The CDR3 is made up of 12 amino acids. The CDR3 coding sequence is TGTGCCAGCAGCTCACAGGGCCGGGAGCTGTTTTTT. Protein sequence: CASSSQGRELFF.

Comments on this clone: Other DNA sequences within the sample encode an identical CDR3. The chain couples TRBV5-1 to TRBJ2-7; D is unresolved. Trimming removed 2 bases at V and 3 bases at J, with 9 bases between. This CDR3 is built from 13 residues. Germline CDR1 SGHRS, CDR2 YFSETQ. The CDR3 DNA reads TGCGCCAGCAGCTTAGGAAGTAGCTACGAGCAGTACTTC. Amino acids: CASSLGSSYEQYF.

CDR3 coding DNA: TGTGCCAGCAGCTCGGCGCTCTTGTGGCTATATAATTCACCCCTCCACTTT. This encodes CASSSALLWLYNSPLHF. J is TRBJ1-6 and V is TRBV7-8; D call uncertain. The CDR3 spans 17 residues. Trimming shortened V by 4 bases and J by 4 bases, and 17 bases separated the two germline ends. Germline CDR1 reads SGHVS; CDR2 reads FQNEAQ.

This chain uses TRBV6-5 with TRBJ2-7, with 13 positions matching TRBD2. The CDR3 is 16 residues long. CDR1 is MNHEY, CDR2 SVGAGI, per germline. The V and J ends lost 4 bases and 2 bases, in that order; junction bases with no gene match: 5. The CDR3 coding sequence is TGTGCCAGCAGTTCCGGGACTAGCGGGGCCCCCTACGAGCAGTACTTC. Its protein product is CASSSGTSGAPYEQYF.

This chain connects TRBV19 to TRBJ1-5; D not certain. V lost 5 bases to trimming and J lost 5 bases, with 13 bases between them. The CDR3 totals 14 residues. Germline V gene lookup returns CDR1 LNHDA and CDR2 SQIVND (reference sequence). The CDR3, as DNA: TGTGCCAGTAGTTACACGAGACCATATCAGCCCCAGCATTTT. Translated: CASSYTRPYQPQHF.

The chain is built from TRBV5-8 and TRBJ2-4, with no clear D. The germline gives CDR1 SGHTS, CDR2 YDEGEE. Between the trimmed V and J ends, which lost 4 bases and 0 bases, there was a span of 17 bases. The CDR3 runs to 17 residues. The CDR3 sequence is CASSPGRFGLAKNIQYF. DNA of the CDR3: TGTGCCAGCAGCCCCGGACGTTTTGGCCTAGCCAAAAACATTCAGTACTTC. Based on the CDR3 plus reference TRBV5-8 and TRBJ2-4, the full variable domain is EAGVTQSPTHLIKTRGQQATLRCSPISGHTSVYWYQQALGLGLQFLLWYDEGEERNRGNFPPRFSGRQFPNYSSELNVNALELEDSALYLCASSPGRFGLAKNIQYFGAGTRLSVL.

This clone was seen only a few times. The chain recombines TRBV9 with TRBJ2-7, with 10 nucleotides matching TRBD2. The CDR3 extends over 14 amino acids. Germline CDR1 SGDLS, CDR2 YYNGEE. V shed 4 bases and J 2 bases; nucleotides not matched to a gene: 3. The CDR3 loop is CASSRTSGPYEQYF. CDR3 nucleotide sequence: TGTGCCAGCAGCAGGACTAGCGGCCCCTACGAGCAGTACTTC.

This rearrangement joins TRBV6-1 to TRBJ1-2; the match to TRBD1 covers 10 bases. Germline loops: CDR1 MNHNS, CDR2 SASEGT. V was pared by 3 bases and J by 6 bases, with 13 bases of the junction left unmatched. The CDR3 contains 17 residues. The CDR3 spells CASSDRDRGISVDGYTF. The CDR3 bases are TGTGCCAGCAGTGACCGGGACAGGGGTATATCGGTCGATGGCTACACCTTC.

This clone was seen more than once but under ten times. J is TRBJ2-7 and V is TRBV5-1; no clear D. With 4 bases removed from V and 5 bases from J, the gap between germline ends came to 10 bases. CDR1 is SGHRS, CDR2 YFSETQ, per germline. This CDR3 has 12 residues. CDR3: CASSVRQNEQYF. The DNA for the CDR3 is TGCGCCAGCAGCGTCAGACAAAACGAGCAGTACTTC.

This clone was detected a few times. J is TRBJ2-1 and V is TRBV18, with 7 bases that match TRBD2. The CDR3 loop spans 16 amino acids. The V gene end was trimmed by 6 bases and the J gene end by 6 bases; junction bases not matched to a gene: 14. Germline V lookup: CDR1 KGHSH, CDR2 LQKENI. The CDR3 DNA follows: TGTGCCAGCTCCGCCCCGGGCGGGAGTAGGGCCAATGAGCAGTTCTTC. As protein: CASSAPGGSRANEQFF. The variable domain in full, completed from reference TRBV18 and TRBJ2-1, reads NAGVMQNPRHLVRRRGQEARLRCSPMKGHSHVYWYRQLPEEGLKFMVYLQKENIIDESGMPKERFSAEFPKEGPSILRIQQVVRGDSAAYFCASSAPGGSRANEQFFGPGTRLTVL.

A single count supports this clone. The V and J genes are TRBV2 and TRBJ1-3; D is undetermined. With 3 bases removed from V and 8 bases from J, the gap between germline ends came to 11 bases. The CDR3 has 13 amino acids. CDR1 and CDR2 (germline): SNHLY, FYNNEI. This chain's CDR3 is CASSESVSYTIYF. As DNA, the CDR3 is TGTGCCAGCAGTGAGTCTGTCTCGTACACCATATATTTT.

This clone turned up a few times. V and J are TRBV15 and TRBJ1-2; 7 bases are shared with TRBD1. The CDR3 extends over 16 amino acids. Germline V gives CDR1 LNHNV, CDR2 YYDKDF (reference sequence). Trimming took 0 bases from V and 5 from J; bases not matched to a gene: 9. The CDR3 nucleotides are TGTGCCACCAGCAGAGATCGGATCGGGACAGAGTATGGCTACACCTTC. Protein: CATSRDRIGTEYGYTF.

The CDR3 sequence: CASSPLKVASGGTYEQYF. CDR3 nucleotide sequence: TGCGCCAGCAGCCCGCTTAAGGTCGCTAGCGGGGGAACCTACGAGCAGTACTTC. The rearrangement links TRBV4-1 to TRBJ2-7, with 10 bases that match TRBD2. The germline CDR1 and CDR2 sequences are MGHRA and YSYEKL. CDR3 length: 18 residues. With V trimmed by 4 bases and J by 2 bases, 14 bases remained unmatched.

The rearrangement links TRBV18 to TRBJ1-1; maybe TRBD1 (5 bases). The germline V gene has CDR1 KGHSH and CDR2 LQKENI. The CDR3 is 16 residues long. Between the trimmed V and J ends, which lost 3 bases and 6 bases, there was a span of 20 bases. The CDR3 bases are TGTGCCAGCTCACCCACGACATTGGGGCATGTGGCTGAAGCTTTCTTT. It specifies CASSPTTLGHVAEAFF.

This clone was counted a few times. The chain is built from TRBV11-3 and TRBJ2-7; 9 bases line up with TRBD1. V lost 5 bases to trimming and J lost 3 bases; unmatched junction nucleotides: 5. This CDR3 comprises 14 residues. CDR1 is SGHNT, CDR2 YENEEA, per germline. CDR3 residues: CASSLGTGYYEQYF. DNA for the CDR3: TGTGCCAGCAGCCTGGGGACAGGGTACTACGAGCAGTACTTC.

This clone was detected only once. The chain uses TRBV28 and TRBJ2-1, with D unclear. Germline values: CDR1 MDHEN, CDR2 SYDVKM. The CDR3 is 13 residues long. Trimming took 2 bases from V and 12 from J, leaving 14 bases between them. The CDR3 sequence: CASSLLGAVAQFF. DNA for the CDR3: TGTGCCAGCAGTTTACTCGGTGCCGTAGCGCAGTTCTTC.

The chain combines TRBV28 with TRBJ2-5; the D gene is possibly TRBD2 (7 bases). The J call may be incorrect, as the DNA end agrees better with TRBJ2-7. Germline values: CDR1 MDHEN, CDR2 SYDVKM. This CDR3 region has 15 residues. The CDR3 is CASSFYAGARYEQYF. The CDR3, as DNA: TGTGCCAGCAGTTTCTACGCGGGGGCTAGATACGAGCAGTACTTC.

The V and J genes are TRBV23-1 and TRBJ2-5; TRBD1 matches at 10 bases. TRBV23-1 is sorted into the ORF group, with uncertain function. V lost 11 bases and J lost 4; bases outside the gene matches: 7. The CDR3 has 13 amino acids. The CDR3 DNA reads TGCGCCGGCGGGACAGGGGCGGGAGAGACCCAGTACTTC. The encoded protein is CAGGTGAGETQYF.

V is TRBV28 and J is TRBJ2-4; the D gene is possibly TRBD1 (6 bases). Germline V CDR1 and CDR2: MDHEN, SYDVKM. The V end was cut by 2 bases, the J end by 7 bases, with 15 bases between. The length of the CDR3 is 15 residues. The CDR3 sequence: CASSLETRRGNIQYF. The CDR3 bases are TGTGCCAGCAGTTTAGAGACACGAAGGGGGAACATTCAGTACTTC.

The chain is built from TRBV19 and TRBJ2-7; D tentatively fits TRBD1 or TRBD2 (5 bases each). Germline V gene data show CDR1 as LNHDA and CDR2 as SQIVND (reference sequence). The CDR3 spans 14 residues. V lost 1 base and J 4 bases, leaving 11 bases between the germline ends. In DNA form, the CDR3 reads TGTGCCAGTAGTATAGTAGAGGGGACGTACGAGCAGTACTTC. Encoded protein: CASSIVEGTYEQYF.

V is TRBV5-1 and J is TRBJ1-6; perhaps TRBD1 as D (6 bases). CDR1 and CDR2 (germline): SGHRS, YFSETQ. V shed 0 bases and J shed 6 bases, with 10 bases lying between them. The CDR3 totals 15 residues. CDR3 region: CASSLETGSNSPLHF. CDR3 DNA sequence: TGCGCCAGCAGCTTGGAGACAGGCTCTAATTCACCCCTCCACTTT.

This chain joins TRBV12-5 and TRBJ2-5; perhaps D is TRBD1 or TRBD2 (6 bases each). Trimming cost V 6 bases and J 5 bases, with 16 bases left between them. This CDR3 is 14 amino acids long. From germline, CDR1 is LGHNT and CDR2 FRNRAP. Here the CDR3 reads CASGSRGPVETQYF. CDR3 nucleotides: TGTGCTAGTGGATCTCGGGGGCCCGTGGAGACCCAGTACTTC.

The genes are TRBV7-9 and TRBJ2-2; D remains ambiguous. The germline CDR1 and CDR2 sequences are SEHNR and FQNEAQ (reference sequence). Deletions cut 5 bases from V and 4 bases from J, with 20 bases between. The length of the CDR3 is 17 residues. CDR3 in DNA: TGTGCCAGCAGCCCCGATGGTGGCTTTATGGGCACCGGGGAGCTGTTTTTT. Translation gives CASSPDGGFMGTGELFF.